This TCR beta chain was obtained from a study of glioma-infiltrating T cells. Study results and limitations: Non-neoplastic patients had below-expected tissue-blood divergence, while all gliomas exceeded expectation. Only very few CDR3 sequences appeared in both tissue and blood.

The CDR3 is 16 amino acids. Germline V gene data show CDR1 as MDHEN and CDR2 as SYDVKM. Unmatched junction bases numbered 10, after V lost 2 bases and J lost 5 bases. This clonotype was found many times. Its antigen is unknown. The iRepertoire nested amplicon-rescue multiplex PCR amplified TCR alpha and beta CDR3s from RNA. One-step reverse transcription and amplification started from around 100-400 ng of tissue mRNA or PBMC total RNA. TCRdb reprocessed the multiplex PCR reads with MiXCR, giving one entry per CDR3 protein. The sample has approximately 40,000 distinct CDR3 sequences; more than 20% are singletons.

The rearrangement joins TRBV28 to TRBJ1-2, with TRBD1 matching 8 bases. Input material: glioma tissue, nonneoplastic brain tissue, or PBMCs (not recorded which). This sequence originates from a human donor with low-grade glioma or glioblastoma, undergoing nonglioma brain surgery, or in good health (not recorded which). Written as DNA, the CDR3 is TGTGCCAGCAGTTTACAGGGGGCGGTTAAAGCTTATGGCTACACCTTC. Its translation is CASSLQGAVKAYGYTF.